This T cell receptor beta chain derives from a study of shared clonotypes between healthy human individuals. Study-wide background: Per donor, CD8 memory used one plate, CD8 naive used two, CD4 memory used three and CD4 naive used three.

Using immunoSEQ multiplex PCR, the repertoire was profiled, and TCRdb retains in-frame clones only, with some absent. Here the sample spans about 2.2 million clones, 85% to 95% being singletons. Study-level findings and limits: Clonotype sharing levels among donors were expected to vary with sequencing depth. Generally, naive subsets came out with larger estimated richness than memory subsets.

The germline V gene has CDR1 SGHKS and CDR2 YYEKEE (reference sequence). The CDR3 totals 17 residues. The V gene lost 1 base and the J gene lost 6 bases, with 22 bases spanning the gap. Points on this clone: The antigen is undetermined.

CD45RO negativity and positive selection for CCR7 defined naive CD8 cells, a population that excluded terminally differentiated effector memory CD45RA+ cells. Healthy adults negative for HIV, lacking recent acute infections or vaccinations, served as donors. The chain couples TRBV5-5 to TRBJ1-1; D possibly corresponds to TRBD1 (5 bases). The sequencing input was naive CD8+ T cells from PBMCs. The sequence derives from a man between 18 and 29 years old in good health. Some clones in this sample may be carry-over from other donors' samples. The CDR3 bases are TGTGCCAGCAGCTTGTCGTACAGCCTCGGGGGGTTTGCTGAAGCTTTCTTT. It codes for CASSLSYSLGGFAEAFF.